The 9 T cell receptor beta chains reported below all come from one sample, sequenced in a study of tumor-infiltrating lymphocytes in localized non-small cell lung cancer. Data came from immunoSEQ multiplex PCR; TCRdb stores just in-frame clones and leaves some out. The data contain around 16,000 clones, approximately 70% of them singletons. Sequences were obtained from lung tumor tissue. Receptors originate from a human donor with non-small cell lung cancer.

Written as DNA, the CDR3 is TGTGCCAGCAGCTTACAGCTAGGGGGCTCTGAAGCTTTCTTT. It encodes CASSLQLGGSEAFF. The chain combines TRBV7-8 with TRBJ1-1; 7 bases are shared with TRBD1. This CDR3 region has 14 residues. J gave up 6 bases and V 2 bases, and 6 bases lay outside the gene matches. Germline V gives CDR1 SGHVS, CDR2 FQNEAQ.

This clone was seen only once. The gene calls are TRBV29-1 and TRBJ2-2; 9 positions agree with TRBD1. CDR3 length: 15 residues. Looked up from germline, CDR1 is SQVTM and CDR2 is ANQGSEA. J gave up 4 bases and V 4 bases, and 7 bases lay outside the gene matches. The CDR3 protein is CSVAGQGGSTGELFF. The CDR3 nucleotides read TGCAGCGTTGCGGGACAGGGAGGGTCCACCGGGGAGCTGTTTTTT.

DNA for the CDR3: TGCAGCGTCCCCTTACCTAGCGGGTGGGGTGGGACCCAGTACTTC. It specifies CSVPLPSGWGGTQYF. The chain is built from TRBV29-1 and TRBJ2-5; 8 bases are shared with TRBD2. CDR1 SQVTM and CDR2 ANQGSEA come from the germline V gene. V was clipped by 6 bases and J by 7 bases; unmatched bases: 16. The CDR3 extends over 15 amino acids.

The CDR3 DNA reads TGTGCCAGCAGCGCTTGGAGGTACAAAGAGACCCAGTACTTC. Translating it yields CASSAWRYKETQYF. This chain links TRBV5-6 with TRBJ2-5; maybe TRBD2 (5 bases). This CDR3 contains 14 residues. Germline values: CDR1 SGHDT, CDR2 YYEEEE. V shed 4 bases and J shed 3 bases, with 13 bases lying between them.

The CDR3 region is CAISAQGQSGELFF. DNA of the CDR3: TGTGCCATCAGTGCGCAAGGACAGTCCGGGGAGCTGTTTTTT. The J gene is TRBJ2-2, the V gene TRBV10-3; a possible D gene is TRBD1 (6 bases). Trimming took off 4 bases at V and 6 bases at J, with 12 bases between the two ends. The V gene's germline CDR1 is ENHRY and CDR2 SYGVKD. CDR3 length: 14 amino acids.

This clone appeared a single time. CDR3 nucleotide sequence: TGTGCCTGGAGGCTCAACTCTGGAAACACCATATATTTT. It specifies CAWRLNSGNTIYF. This rearrangement joins TRBV30 to TRBJ1-3, with D hard to call. The germline V gene has CDR1 GTSNPN and CDR2 SVGIG (reference sequence). This CDR3 is built from 13 residues. Trimming pared 3 bases from V and 0 bases from J, leaving 6 bases between.

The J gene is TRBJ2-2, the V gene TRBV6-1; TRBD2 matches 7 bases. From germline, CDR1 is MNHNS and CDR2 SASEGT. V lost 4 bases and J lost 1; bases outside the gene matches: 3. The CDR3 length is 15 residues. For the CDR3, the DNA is TGTGCCAGCAGTGTAACGGGAGGGAACACCGGGGAGCTGTTTTTT. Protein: CASSVTGGNTGELFF.

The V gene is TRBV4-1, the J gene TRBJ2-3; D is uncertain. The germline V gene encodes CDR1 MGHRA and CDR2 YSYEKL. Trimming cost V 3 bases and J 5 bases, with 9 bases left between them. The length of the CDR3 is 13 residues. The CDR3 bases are TGCGCCAGCAGCCAGTTGTCGGGAGATACGCAGTATTTT. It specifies CASSQLSGDTQYF.

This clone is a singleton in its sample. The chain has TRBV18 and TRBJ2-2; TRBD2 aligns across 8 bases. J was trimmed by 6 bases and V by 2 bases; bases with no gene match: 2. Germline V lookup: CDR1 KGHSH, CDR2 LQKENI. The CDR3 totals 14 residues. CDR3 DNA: TGTGCCAGCTCACCAAAACTAGCGGCCGGGGAGCTGTTTTTT. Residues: CASSPKLAAGELFF.